This TCR beta chain derives from a study of beta chain features in type 1 diabetes. The CDR3 covers 12 residues. The V and J ends lost 1 base and 8 bases respectively, with 8 bases between them. CDR1 is SGHTA, CDR2 FQGNSA, per germline. This clone has more than one count but fewer than ten. What was sequenced were expressed TCRB transcripts, since all of the isolated RNA had been reverse transcribed. The protocol was immunoSEQ multiplex PCR, while the TCRdb copy is restricted to in-frame clones and leaves out a portion. The sample has about 300,000 clones; around 7.3% are singletons. The receptor was isolated from a woman under 30 in good health. V usage is TRBV7-2 and J usage is TRBJ1-2; D is unresolved. Material for sequencing was central memory CD4+ T cells from blood. CDR3 loop: CASSLGQHGYTF. In DNA form, the CDR3 reads TGTGCCAGCAGCTTAGGCCAACACGGCTACACCTTC.